These 22 T cell receptor beta chains share one sample of origin, sequenced in a study of cytomegalovirus exposure and HLA in healthy donors. PCR amplification relied on 60 Vbeta primers (plus 13 Jbeta primers). Using immunoSEQ multiplex PCR, the repertoire was profiled, and TCRdb retains in-frame clones only, with some absent. The sample lists about 140,000 clones; around three quarters were seen once. The sequenced sample consisted of PBMCs. These receptors all come from a male donor in good health and CMV-seronegative.

This clone came up a few times. This sequence joins TRBV7-3 and TRBJ2-2; D is undetermined. V dropped 2 bases and J dropped 0 bases, with 10 bases sitting between them. CDR3 size: 16 residues. The germline CDR1 and CDR2 sequences are SGHTA and FQGTGA. CDR3 amino acids: CASSLLPVANTGELFF. CDR3 DNA sequence: TGTGCCAGCAGCTTATTACCGGTTGCGAACACCGGGGAGCTGTTTTTT.

This clone was seen a handful of times. The chain's CDR3 is CASSQLKAGPLEQYF. CDR3 sequence (DNA): TGCGCCAGCAGCCAACTGAAGGCGGGACCCCTAGAGCAGTACTTC. V is TRBV4-3 and J is TRBJ2-7, with D perhaps TRBD2 (6 bases). The V gene lost 2 bases and the J gene lost 7 bases, with 18 bases spanning the gap. The CDR3 is 15 amino acids. Germline CDR1 is LGHNA and CDR2 is YSLEER.

The chain is built from TRBV19 and TRBJ1-4; D possibly corresponds to TRBD1 (5 bases). The CDR3 has 14 residues. The germline V gene encodes CDR1 LNHDA and CDR2 SQIVND (reference sequence). The germline V and J ends were trimmed by 6 bases and 8 bases, with 16 bases remaining between them. CDR3 nucleotide sequence: TGTGCCAGTAGCCCCGGGGGGGAAACGGAAAAACTGTTTTTT. Protein product: CASSPGGETEKLFF.

This sequence joins TRBV30 and TRBJ2-7; 10 bases match TRBD1. J gave up 5 bases and V 5 bases, and 9 bases lay outside the gene matches. This CDR3 is built from 14 residues. CDR1 and CDR2 (germline): GTSNPN, SVGIG (reference sequence). The CDR3 nucleotides are TGTGCCTGGGGCCTCGGGACAGGGGATAACGAGCAGTACTTC. It codes for CAWGLGTGDNEQYF.

This sequence joins TRBV10-3 and TRBJ2-1, with D perhaps TRBD2 (6 bases). This CDR3 comprises 15 residues. Germline V gene data show CDR1 as ENHRY and CDR2 as SYGVKD. The V end was cut by 2 bases, the J end by 6 bases, with 14 bases between. Here the CDR3 DNA reads TGTGCCATCAGTGAGGCCCAGGGACTCCGCAATGAGCAGTTCTTC. Translation gives CAISEAQGLRNEQFF.

The rearrangement links TRBV20-1 to TRBJ2-5; D gene unclear. CDR3 length: 10 residues. V was cut by 5 bases and J by 4 bases, with 5 bases left in between. Germline V gives CDR1 DFQATT, CDR2 SNEGSKA (reference sequence). Here the CDR3 reads CSAWRETQYF. The CDR3 DNA sequence: TGCAGTGCTTGGAGAGAGACCCAGTACTTC.

The chain is built from TRBV27 and TRBJ2-2; D is ambiguous. V lost 3 bases to trimming and J lost 0 bases, with 8 bases between them. The CDR3 covers 15 residues. Germline loops: CDR1 MNHEY, CDR2 SMNVEV (reference sequence). CDR3 region: CASSLQLANTGELFF. CDR3 sequence (DNA): TGTGCCAGCAGTTTGCAACTGGCGAACACCGGGGAGCTGTTTTTT.

The V call is TRBV2, the J call TRBJ2-7; 10 nucleotides align to TRBD2. The V segment lost 7 bases and the J segment 5 bases; nucleotides outside the gene matches: 8. The CDR3 has 14 amino acids. Germline CDR1 SNHLY, CDR2 FYNNEI. CDR3 in amino acids: CASTSGRGYDEQYF. The CDR3 DNA follows: TGTGCCAGCACTAGCGGGAGAGGTTACGACGAGCAGTACTTC.

The rearrangement links TRBV7-9 to TRBJ2-4, with 11 bases identical to TRBD1. V shed 2 bases and J 6 bases; nucleotides not matched to a gene: 6. The germline gives CDR1 SEHNR, CDR2 FQNEAQ (reference sequence). The CDR3 consists of 16 residues. The CDR3 region is CASSLTGTGGRNIQYF. In nucleotides, the CDR3 is TGTGCCAGCAGCTTAACCGGGACAGGGGGAAGAAACATTCAGTACTTC.

CDR3 residues: CASSVESSGNEQYF. Here the CDR3 DNA reads TGTGCCAGCAGCGTAGAGTCTAGCGGGAACGAGCAGTACTTC. The rearrangement joins TRBV9 to TRBJ2-5, with TRBD2 matching 9 bases. The J call is in doubt because the DNA end fits TRBJ2-7 better. Germline V CDR1 and CDR2: SGDLS, YYNGEE. The CDR3 consists of 14 residues.

A remark on this clone: The junction departs from germline at one end; a sequencing error may be responsible. The chain has TRBV7-9 and TRBJ2-4, with no clear D. The CDR3 covers 12 residues. Per germline, CDR1 SEHNR and CDR2 FQNEAQ (reference sequence). The CDR3 region is CSSSLDTDIQYF. CDR3 nucleotides: TGTTCCAGCAGCCTCGACACTGACATTCAGTACTTC.

V and J are TRBV28 and TRBJ1-1; D possibly corresponds to TRBD1 (5 bases). The CDR3 loop spans 13 amino acids. Germline values: CDR1 MDHEN, CDR2 SYDVKM. Between the trimmed V and J ends, which lost 2 bases and 1 base, there was a span of 5 bases. The CDR3 region is CASSLRGNTEAFF. CDR3 nucleotides: TGTGCCAGCAGTTTAAGGGGGAACACTGAAGCTTTCTTT.

This sequence joins TRBV6-5 and TRBJ2-3, with 7 bases aligning to TRBD1. The germline CDR1 and CDR2 sequences are MNHEY and SVGAGI. The ends lost 7 bases at V and 6 bases at J; junction bases unmatched: 10. CDR3 size: 14 residues. CDR3 region: CASNLTGPMDTQYF. CDR3 nucleotides: TGTGCCAGCAACTTGACAGGGCCTATGGATACGCAGTATTTT.

The chain uses TRBV7-6 and TRBJ2-5; D is uncertain. Looked up from germline, CDR1 is SGHVS and CDR2 is FNYEAQ. This CDR3 is 14 amino acids long. The V end was cut by 1 base, the J end by 1 base, with 7 bases between. In nucleotides, the CDR3 is TGTGCCAGCAGCTTAGGAGTTTCCCAAGAGACCCAGTACTTC. Residues: CASSLGVSQETQYF.

CDR3: CASSERQGADTQYF. CDR3 nucleotides: TGTGCCAGCAGTGAAAGACAGGGGGCAGATACGCAGTATTTT. The chain recombines TRBV2 with TRBJ2-3; 9 nucleotides line up with TRBD1. The V gene's germline CDR1 is SNHLY and CDR2 FYNNEI. V dropped 2 bases and J dropped 4; count of bases not matched to a gene: 1. The CDR3 contains 14 residues. The full variable domain, completed using reference TRBV2 and TRBJ2-3, is EPEVTQTPSHQVTQMGQEVILRCVPISNHLYFYWYRQILGQKVEFLVSFYNNEISEKSEIFDDQFSVERPDGSNFTLKIRSTKLEDSAMYFCASSERQGADTQYFGPGTRLTVL.

The chain recombines TRBV6-5 with TRBJ1-1; TRBD1 matches 7 bases. The CDR3 consists of 12 residues. With 3 bases clipped from V and 8 bases from J, the junction kept 3 bases outside the gene matches. Germline V CDR1 and CDR2: MNHEY, SVGAGI. DNA of the CDR3: TGTGCCAGCAGTTATCGACAGGGCGAAGCTTTCTTT. Protein product: CASSYRQGEAFF.

This clone was recorded a few times. The chain couples TRBV4-3 to TRBJ2-6, with D maybe TRBD2 (5 bases). The V and J ends lost 0 bases and 3 bases respectively, with 12 bases between them. Germline values: CDR1 LGHNA, CDR2 YSLEER. The CDR3 is 17 residues long. The CDR3, as DNA: TGCGCCAGCAGCCAAGACGGGAAAGCTGGTGGGGCCAACGTCCTGACTTTC. It yields the protein CASSQDGKAGGANVLTF.

The rearrangement links TRBV7-3 to TRBJ1-1; 10 nucleotides align to TRBD1. This CDR3 comprises 13 residues. Germline CDR1 SGHTA, CDR2 FQGTGA. Trimming at V came to 2 bases and at J to 10 bases, leaving 4 bases not matched to a gene. CDR3: CASSLRDRGPAFF. CDR3 DNA sequence: TGTGCCAGCAGCTTACGGGACAGGGGACCAGCTTTCTTT.

The chain has TRBV7-3 and TRBJ1-1, with no clear D. In germline, CDR1 is SGHTA, CDR2 FQGTGA. CDR3 length equals 14 residues. V shed 3 bases and J shed 4 bases, with 12 bases lying between them. The CDR3 DNA is TGTGCCAGCAGCTTGAGGAATATGGCCACTGAAGCTTTCTTT. This sequence encodes CASSLRNMATEAFF.

V is TRBV7-2 and J is TRBJ2-1; D remains ambiguous. Trimming left V 6 bases short and J 4 bases short, with 10 bases between. Per the germline V gene, CDR1 is SGHTA and CDR2 is FQGNSA. The CDR3 runs 13 residues. The CDR3 DNA follows: TGTGCCAGCAGTTTGGGCCATTACAATGAGCAGTTCTTC. Residues: CASSLGHYNEQFF.

This chain's CDR3 is CASSWTGMIEAFF. CDR3 nucleotides: TGTGCCAGCAGCTGGACAGGGATGATTGAAGCTTTCTTT. This chain links TRBV5-6 with TRBJ1-1; 8 bases are a match to TRBD1. CDR1 and CDR2 from the germline V gene are SGHDT and YYEEEE. There are 13 residues in the CDR3. With 3 bases clipped from V and 7 bases from J, the junction kept 5 bases outside the gene matches.

This clone showed up just a few times. The chain uses TRBV6-1 and TRBJ2-1; 7 bases fit TRBD1. In germline, CDR1 is MNHNS, CDR2 SASEGT. The V and J ends lost 2 bases and 8 bases, in that order; junction bases with no gene match: 9. CDR3 length: 15 amino acids. This CDR3 reads CASSELPTGIYEQFF. As DNA, the CDR3 is TGTGCCAGCAGTGAATTGCCGACAGGGATCTATGAGCAGTTCTTC.